The rows below give T cell receptor beta chains drawn from one sample of a study of T cells in Graves' hyperthyroidism and ophthalmopathy. TCRdb ran MiXCR on the multiplex PCR reads and lists one entry per CDR3 protein. The repertoire holds 350,000 or so distinct CDR3 sequences, with approximately 18% as singletons. What was sequenced was blood. The receptors were gathered from a woman in her forties with Graves' ophthalmopathy. CDR3s include the opening cysteine and the closing phenylalanine or tryptophan. The D gene is left open where the match is weak. Clone size appears in some rows only: once, few, many, or a class for an expanded clone.

clone_size: few
v_call: TRBV30
j_call: TRBJ1-6
d_call: .
cdr3_nt: TGTGCCTGGAGTAAAGGACAAGATAATTCACCCCTCCACTTT
cdr3_aa: CAWSKGQDNSPLHF

clone_size: many
v_call: TRBV7-3
j_call: TRBJ2-7
d_call: TRBD2
cdr3_nt: TGTGCCAGCAGCTCTCGGACTAGCGGGACCGACCTGTACTTC
cdr3_aa: CASSSRTSGTDLYF

clone_size: many
v_call: TRBV19
j_call: TRBJ1-2
d_call: .
cdr3_nt: TGTGCCAGTAGTATGGATCATGGCTACACCTTC
cdr3_aa: CASSMDHGYTF

clone_size: .
v_call: TRBV20-1
j_call: TRBJ1-5
d_call: .
cdr3_nt: TGCAGTGCTAGAGATCGCATAGTTGCCCATCAGCCCCAGCATTTT
cdr3_aa: CSARDRIVAHQPQHF

clone_size: many
v_call: TRBV27
j_call: TRBJ2-7
d_call: .
cdr3_nt: TGTGCCAGCAGTTTCGGTTTTGGGAGGTACGAGCAGTACTTC
cdr3_aa: CASSFGFGRYEQYF

clone_size: many
v_call: TRBV12-3/TRBV12-4
j_call: TRBJ1-1
d_call: TRBD1
cdr3_nt: TGTGCCAGCAGTCGTTGGACAGGGGGCGTTGGGGCTGAAGCTTTCTTT
cdr3_aa: CASSRWTGGVGAEAFF

clone_size: many
v_call: TRBV29-1
j_call: TRBJ2-2
d_call: .
cdr3_nt: TGCAGCGCCCCAGAGGGTACCGGGGAGCTGTTTTTT
cdr3_aa: CSAPEGTGELFF

clone_size: many
v_call: TRBV12-3/TRBV12-4
j_call: TRBJ1-1
d_call: .
cdr3_nt: TGTGCCAGCAGTTTAGAAGGGATCGGCACTGAAGCTTTCTTT
cdr3_aa: CASSLEGIGTEAFF

clone_size: many
v_call: TRBV19
j_call: TRBJ2-2
d_call: .
cdr3_nt: TGTGCCAGTAGTATAAAACCCGGGGAGCTGTTTTTT
cdr3_aa: CASSIKPGELFF

clone_size: many
v_call: TRBV11-2
j_call: TRBJ2-7
d_call: .
cdr3_nt: TGTGCCAGCAGCTTAGATCACGGGGCCGAGCAGTACTTC
cdr3_aa: CASSLDHGAEQYF

clone_size: many
v_call: TRBV19
j_call: TRBJ2-5
d_call: TRBD2
cdr3_nt: TGTGCCAGTAGTATAGGAGGTGGGGGACTAAGAAGAGAGACCCAGTACTTC
cdr3_aa: CASSIGGGGLRRETQYF

clone_size: .
v_call: TRBV6-5
j_call: TRBJ2-5
d_call: .
cdr3_nt: TGTGCCAGCAGTTACTCGAGCACGGCGCAAGAGACCCAGTACTTC
cdr3_aa: CASSYSSTAQETQYF

clone_size: .
v_call: TRBV9
j_call: TRBJ1-1
d_call: TRBD1
cdr3_nt: TGTGCCAGCAGCGTATCTGGGGACAGGGGGCCCACTGAAGCTTTCTTT
cdr3_aa: CASSVSGDRGPTEAFF

clone_size: many
v_call: TRBV7-8
j_call: TRBJ2-5
d_call: .
cdr3_nt: TGTGCCAGCAGCTTACACCAAGAGACCCAGTACTTC
cdr3_aa: CASSLHQETQYF

clone_size: few
v_call: TRBV6-1
j_call: TRBJ1-2
d_call: .
cdr3_nt: TGTGCCAGGGATGATAAGTATGGCTACACCTTC
cdr3_aa: CARDDKYGYTF

clone_size: .
v_call: TRBV11-1
j_call: TRBJ2-2
d_call: .
cdr3_nt: TGTGCCAGCAGCCCCATAGGACAGCGGAACACCGGGGAGCTGTTTTTT
cdr3_aa: CASSPIGQRNTGELFF

clone_size: .
v_call: TRBV5-8
j_call: TRBJ2-4
d_call: TRBD2
cdr3_nt: TGTGCCAGCAGCTTGGCCTCGACTAGCTCGAACATTCAGTACTTC
cdr3_aa: CASSLASTSSNIQYF

clone_size: many
v_call: TRBV12-3/TRBV12-4
j_call: TRBJ1-1
d_call: TRBD1
cdr3_nt: TGTGCCAGCAGTATCGGACAGGGTGGGATGGGGATGACTGAAGCTTTCTTT
cdr3_aa: CASSIGQGGMGMTEAFF

clone_size: many
v_call: TRBV7-9
j_call: TRBJ1-5
d_call: .
cdr3_nt: TGTGCCAGCAGCTTAGAATTGGGTCAGCCCCAGCATTTT
cdr3_aa: CASSLELGQPQHF

clone_size: many
v_call: TRBV2
j_call: TRBJ2-7
d_call: .
cdr3_nt: TGTGCCAGCAATCGGGATAGGTACGAGCAGTACTTC
cdr3_aa: CASNRDRYEQYF

clone_size: .
v_call: TRBV29-1
j_call: TRBJ1-1
d_call: .
cdr3_nt: TGCAGCGTCGCCAGGATTGAAGCTTTCTTT
cdr3_aa: CSVARIEAFF

clone_size: many
v_call: TRBV28
j_call: TRBJ1-5
d_call: .
cdr3_nt: TGTGCCAGCAGCCCCGGAACCCATCAGCCCCAGCATTTT
cdr3_aa: CASSPGTHQPQHF

clone_size: many
v_call: TRBV12-3/TRBV12-4
j_call: TRBJ1-2
d_call: .
cdr3_nt: TGTGCCAGCAGTTTGTTTAGCTATGGCTACACCTTC
cdr3_aa: CASSLFSYGYTF

clone_size: many
v_call: TRBV30
j_call: TRBJ2-4
d_call: TRBD1
cdr3_nt: TGTGCCTGGACCCGGACAGGGCTAGCCAAAAACATTCAGTACTTC
cdr3_aa: CAWTRTGLAKNIQYF

clone_size: many
v_call: TRBV7-2
j_call: TRBJ1-5
d_call: TRBD1
cdr3_nt: TGTGCCAGCAGCTTTCAGGGGGCGATCAATCAGCCCCAGCATTTT
cdr3_aa: CASSFQGAINQPQHF

clone_size: many
v_call: TRBV19
j_call: TRBJ2-7
d_call: .
cdr3_nt: TGTGCCAGTAGTATAACGGCGTTGGAAGAGCAGTACTTC
cdr3_aa: CASSITALEEQYF

clone_size: many
v_call: TRBV6-1
j_call: TRBJ1-2
d_call: .
cdr3_nt: TGTGCCAGCAGTGAATTTGGTCACGGGTCCTATGGCTACACCTTC
cdr3_aa: CASSEFGHGSYGYTF

clone_size: many
v_call: TRBV11-1
j_call: TRBJ2-2
d_call: .
cdr3_nt: TGTGCCAGCAGCTTACGGAGTCAAATCGGCACCGGGGAGCTGTTTTTT
cdr3_aa: CASSLRSQIGTGELFF

clone_size: many
v_call: TRBV6-1
j_call: TRBJ1-6
d_call: .
cdr3_nt: TGTGCCAGCAGTGTCAGGGATGATTCACCCCTCCACTTT
cdr3_aa: CASSVRDDSPLHF

clone_size: many
v_call: TRBV13
j_call: TRBJ2-7
d_call: .
cdr3_nt: TGTGCCAGCAGCACCGGGACCCCAGGGCCTTACGAGCAGTACTTC
cdr3_aa: CASSTGTPGPYEQYF

clone_size: many
v_call: TRBV7-9
j_call: TRBJ1-1
d_call: .
cdr3_nt: TGTGCCAGCAGCTCTTTACAGGGAGCGAACACTGAAGCTTTCTTT
cdr3_aa: CASSSLQGANTEAFF

clone_size: .
v_call: TRBV6-2/TRBV6-3
j_call: TRBJ2-5
d_call: .
cdr3_nt: TGTGCCAGCAGTTACTCGAGGGATGGTACCCAGTACTTC
cdr3_aa: CASSYSRDGTQYF

clone_size: .
v_call: TRBV6-1
j_call: TRBJ2-2
d_call: TRBD1
cdr3_nt: TGTGCCAGCGACACGGGGACAGCGAACACCGGGGAGCTGTTTTTT
cdr3_aa: CASDTGTANTGELFF

clone_size: .
v_call: TRBV7-2
j_call: TRBJ2-2
d_call: .
cdr3_nt: .
cdr3_aa: CASSSSGRNGELFF

clone_size: .
v_call: TRBV30
j_call: TRBJ2-5
d_call: .
cdr3_nt: TGTGCCTGGAGTGTTAGCAGGGTCAAGACCCAGTACTTC
cdr3_aa: CAWSVSRVKTQYF

clone_size: many
v_call: TRBV27
j_call: TRBJ2-7
d_call: TRBD2
cdr3_nt: TGTGCCAGCAGTTTATTTAGCGGGGGCAGTACCTACGAGCAGTACTTC
cdr3_aa: CASSLFSGGSTYEQYF

clone_size: .
v_call: TRBV24-1
j_call: TRBJ1-3
d_call: .
cdr3_nt: TGTGCCACCAGTGATTCCCTTGGCGGAGGGGAAGACTCTGGAAACACCATATATTTT
cdr3_aa: CATSDSLGGGEDSGNTIYF

clone_size: many
v_call: TRBV28
j_call: TRBJ2-5
d_call: .
cdr3_nt: TGTGCCAGCAGTCCCGAACCTTCCTTTGGGGGGCTTGGGCAAGAGACCCAGTACTTC
cdr3_aa: CASSPEPSFGGLGQETQYF

clone_size: .
v_call: TRBV6-5
j_call: TRBJ2-7
d_call: .
cdr3_nt: TGTGCCAGCTGTTCAACAGGCTACGAGCAGTACTTC
cdr3_aa: CASCSTGYEQYF

clone_size: many
v_call: TRBV12-3/TRBV12-4
j_call: TRBJ1-2
d_call: TRBD1
cdr3_nt: TGTGCCAGCAGTTTAGCTTGGACAGGGGGAAACTATGGCTACACCTTC
cdr3_aa: CASSLAWTGGNYGYTF